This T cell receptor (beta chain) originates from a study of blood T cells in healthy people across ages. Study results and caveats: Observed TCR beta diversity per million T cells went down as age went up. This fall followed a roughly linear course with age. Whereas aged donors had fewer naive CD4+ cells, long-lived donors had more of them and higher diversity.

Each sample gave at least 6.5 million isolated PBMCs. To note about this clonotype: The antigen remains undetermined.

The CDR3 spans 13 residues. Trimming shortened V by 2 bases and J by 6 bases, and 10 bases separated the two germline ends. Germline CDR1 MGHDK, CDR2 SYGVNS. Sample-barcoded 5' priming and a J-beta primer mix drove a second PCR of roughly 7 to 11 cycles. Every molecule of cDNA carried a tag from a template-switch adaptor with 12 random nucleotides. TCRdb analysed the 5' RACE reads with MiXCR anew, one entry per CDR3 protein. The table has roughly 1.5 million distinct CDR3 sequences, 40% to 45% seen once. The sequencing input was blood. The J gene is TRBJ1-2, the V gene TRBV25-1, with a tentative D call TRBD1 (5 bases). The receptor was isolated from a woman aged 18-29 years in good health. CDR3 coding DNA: TGTGCCAGCAGTGAAATCGGGGCTGATGGCTACACCTTC. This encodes CASSEIGADGYTF.